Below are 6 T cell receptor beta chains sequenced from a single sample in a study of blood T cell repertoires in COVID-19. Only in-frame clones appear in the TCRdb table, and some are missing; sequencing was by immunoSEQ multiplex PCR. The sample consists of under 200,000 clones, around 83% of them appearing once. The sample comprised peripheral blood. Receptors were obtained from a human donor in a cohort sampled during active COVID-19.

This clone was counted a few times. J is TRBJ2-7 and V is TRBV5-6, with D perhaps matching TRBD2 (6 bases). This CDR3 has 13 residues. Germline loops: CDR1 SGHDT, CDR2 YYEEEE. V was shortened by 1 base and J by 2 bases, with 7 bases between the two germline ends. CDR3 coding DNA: TGTGCCAGCAGCTTGCCGGGGGCCTACGAGCAGTACTTC. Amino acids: CASSLPGAYEQYF.

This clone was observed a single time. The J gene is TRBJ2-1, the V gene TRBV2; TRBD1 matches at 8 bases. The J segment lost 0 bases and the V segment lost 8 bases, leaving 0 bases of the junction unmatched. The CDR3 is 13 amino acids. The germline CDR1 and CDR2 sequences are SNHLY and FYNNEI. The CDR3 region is CASDRGSYNEQFF. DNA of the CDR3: TGTGCCAGCGACAGGGGCTCCTACAATGAGCAGTTCTTC.

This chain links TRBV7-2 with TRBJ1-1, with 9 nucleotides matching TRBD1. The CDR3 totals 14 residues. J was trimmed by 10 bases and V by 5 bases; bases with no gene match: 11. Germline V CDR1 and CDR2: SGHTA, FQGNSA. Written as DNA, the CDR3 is TGTGCCAGCAGCGGGGGACAGGGAGGTTCTTTAGCTTTCTTT. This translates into CASSGGQGGSLAFF. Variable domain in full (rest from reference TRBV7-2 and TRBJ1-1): GAGVSQSPSNKVTEKGKDVELRCDPISGHTALYWYRQSLGQGLEFLIYFQGNSAPDKSGLPSDRFSAERTGGSVSTLTIQRTQQEDSAVYLCASSGGQGGSLAFFGQGTRLTVV.

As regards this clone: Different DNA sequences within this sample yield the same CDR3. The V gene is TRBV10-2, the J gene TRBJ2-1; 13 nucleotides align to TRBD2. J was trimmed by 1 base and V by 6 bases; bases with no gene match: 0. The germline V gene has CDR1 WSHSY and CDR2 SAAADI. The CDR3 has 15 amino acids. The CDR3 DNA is TGCGCCAGCAGGGGACTAGCGGGATCCTACAATGAGCAGTTCTTC. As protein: CASRGLAGSYNEQFF.

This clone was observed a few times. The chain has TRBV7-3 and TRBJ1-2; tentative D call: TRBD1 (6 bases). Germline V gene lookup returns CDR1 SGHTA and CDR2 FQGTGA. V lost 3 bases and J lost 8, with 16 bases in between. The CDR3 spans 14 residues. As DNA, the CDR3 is TGTGCCAGCAGCTTTCTTAACAGGGTGGAGGGCTACACCTTC. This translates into CASSFLNRVEGYTF.

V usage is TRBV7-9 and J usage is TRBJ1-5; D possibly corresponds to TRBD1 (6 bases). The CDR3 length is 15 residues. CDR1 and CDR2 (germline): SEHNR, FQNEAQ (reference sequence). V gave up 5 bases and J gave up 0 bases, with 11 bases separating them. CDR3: CASSQGHYSNQPQHF. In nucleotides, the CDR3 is TGTGCCAGCAGCCAGGGACATTATAGCAATCAGCCCCAGCATTTT.